A selection of T cell receptor beta chains follows, all from one sample in a study of cytomegalovirus exposure and HLA in healthy donors. Here immunoSEQ multiplex PCR was the method, and the copy in TCRdb shows in-frame clones only, minus some. The sample has around 120,000 clones; about 88% are singletons. The source material was PBMCs. The receptor source for this set is a man aged 18 to 29 in good health and CMV-seropositive. CDR3s include the opening cysteine and the closing phenylalanine or tryptophan. Each record gives: CDR3 protein, V gene, J gene, clone size, CDR3 length. The size entry is marked missing in some rows and otherwise reads once, few, many or a size class.

CASRGQGRTEAFF	TRBV6-4	TRBJ1-1	-	13
CASSDAGLQPQHF	TRBV6-1	TRBJ1-5	-	13
CASSQVAGTNTGELFF	TRBV4-1	TRBJ2-2	-	16
CASSSRSGRETQYF	TRBV11-2	TRBJ2-5	-	14
CASSERDGTDTQYF	TRBV6-1	TRBJ2-3	-	14
CSATAGAGAYNEQFF	TRBV29-1	TRBJ2-1	-	15
CASSESRGAREQYF	TRBV10-2	TRBJ2-7	-	14
CASSFVTSDQETQYF	TRBV7-6	TRBJ2-5	-	15
CASSPQLGATNEKLFF	TRBV5-1	TRBJ1-4	-	16
CASSYRGKGEKLFF	TRBV6-5	TRBJ1-4	-	14
CASSLRPGGTGGDEQFF	TRBV4-3	TRBJ2-1	-	17
CASSKPGQVAETQYF	TRBV6-6	TRBJ2-5	-	15
CASSMGQEGSGNTIYF	TRBV9	TRBJ1-3	-	16
CASSFKLADEQFF	TRBV27	TRBJ2-1	once	13
CAISPTELKPRGYTF	TRBV10-3	TRBJ1-2	-	15
CASSAGNYEQYF	TRBV19	TRBJ2-7	few	12
CATSLIADRGLEQYF	TRBV15	TRBJ2-7	-	15
CASSTSGGAPPDTQYF	TRBV19	TRBJ2-3	once	16
CASSLYDSLNEQFF	TRBV7-9	TRBJ2-1	once	14
CASSIGQGSAGFQPQHF	TRBV19	TRBJ1-5	-	17
CASSRDRPDTQYF	TRBV2	TRBJ2-3	-	13
CASSSPSGRGDNEQFF	TRBV28	TRBJ2-1	-	16
CASSLTTGRYYEQYF	TRBV7-9	TRBJ2-7	-	15
CASTTTGNQPQHF	TRBV19	TRBJ1-5	-	13
CASSYSGTEAFF	TRBV7-8	TRBJ1-1	-	12
CASSLGTENNSPLHF	TRBV27	TRBJ1-6	few	15
CASSGPGYSNQPQHF	TRBV6-1	TRBJ1-5	-	15
CAGRQGEYGYTF	TRBV27	TRBJ1-2	-	12
CASSDSSRVADTQYF	TRBV6-4	TRBJ2-3	-	15
CASSLGLVAGGEDTQYF	TRBV11-3	TRBJ2-3	-	17
CASSPPTYSGQETQYF	TRBV18	TRBJ2-5	-	16
CASSIVSLMRPGNTEAFF	TRBV19	TRBJ1-1	-	18
CASRGPGGELFF	TRBV27	TRBJ2-2	-	12
CASYRGNQPQHF	TRBV28	TRBJ1-5	-	12
CAWSVGGAATNEKLFF	TRBV30	TRBJ1-4	-	16
CASSLRDTEAFF	TRBV7-2	TRBJ1-1	-	12
CASSPLKGGAGFYEQYF	TRBV25-1	TRBJ2-7	-	17
CASSLGGGTVSYEQYF	TRBV11-2	TRBJ2-7	once	16